This TCR beta chain was retrieved from a study of control samples from healthy donors and cancer patients. Germline CDR1 reads SGHNT; CDR2 reads YENEEA. The CDR3 runs 12 residues. V lost 5 bases to trimming and J lost 5 bases, with 10 bases between them. Produced via immunoSEQ multiplex PCR; TCRdb's table is partial and in-frame only. The sample holds 130,000 to 150,000 clones, 75% to 90% seen once. The V and J genes are TRBV11-3 and TRBJ2-7; D not certain. The sequencing sample was made of blood. This receptor was obtained from a woman aged 30 to 39 in good health. This chain's CDR3 is CASSHNFDEQYF. The CDR3 DNA is TGTGCCAGCAGCCATAATTTCGACGAGCAGTACTTC.